The subject of this entry is one TCR beta chain. The CDR3 end is not reached by the read, which stops 3 residues before it; the germline J gene fills it in. This sample was included in a study of T cells in women clearing cervical HPV infection. Background on the study: Donors had HPV16-related CIN3 or worse; 2 had invasive cancer. Case blood was drawn a median approximately five months after lesion detection.

TCRdb's copy holds only in-frame clones and misses some; the assay was immunoSEQ multiplex PCR. The sample includes about 40,000 clones. Germline assignment: CDR1 KGHSH and CDR2 LQKENI. J was trimmed by 5 bases and V by 3 bases; bases with no gene match: 13. This CDR3 has 17 residues. The source is a woman aged 18-70 years with a cervical HPV16 infection that either progressed to CIN3+ or cleared (not recorded which). V gene TRBV18 combines with J gene TRBJ1-5; 7 bases match TRBD1. Sequencing was performed on blood buffy coat. CDR3 bases read: TGTGCCAGCTCACCCGACTATTGGGACAGCCCTGATCAGCCC. It codes for CASSPDYWDSPDQP. The whole CDR3 is CASSPDYWDSPDQPQHF. Filled out from reference TRBV18 and TRBJ1-5, the complete variable domain reads NAGVMQNPRHLVRRRGQEARLRCSPMKGHSHVYWYRQLPEEGLKFMVYLQKENIIDESGMPKERFSAEFPKEGPSILRIQQVVRGDSAAYFCASSPDYWDSPDQPQHFGDGTRLSIL.